Listed here are 10 T cell receptor beta chains from one sample, sequenced in a study of blood T cell repertoires in COVID-19. Libraries were prepared by immunoSEQ multiplex PCR; TCRdb keeps only in-frame clonotypes and omits some of them. The sample consists of 100,000 to 150,000 clones, approximately 81% of them appearing once. Sequenced material: peripheral blood. The receptors were sampled from a woman aged 55-69 years with active or convalescent COVID-19.

The rearrangement uses TRBV5-6 and TRBJ1-3; D ambiguous. The CDR3 length is 14 residues. Trimming took off 1 base at V and 3 bases at J, with 8 bases between the two ends. Germline CDR1 and CDR2: SGHDT and YYEEEE. The CDR3 reads CASSLTEFGNTIYF. The CDR3 nucleotides are TGTGCCAGCAGCTTGACAGAATTTGGAAACACCATATATTTT. Drawing the rest from reference TRBV5-6 and TRBJ1-3, the complete variable domain is DAGVTQSPTHLIKTRGQQVTLRCSPKSGHDTVSWYQQALGQGPQFIFQYYEEEERQRGNFPDRFSGHQFPNYSSELNVNALLLGDSALYLCASSLTEFGNTIYFGEGSWLTVV.

V gene TRBV19 combines with J gene TRBJ1-1, with D uncertain. Germline CDR1 reads LNHDA; CDR2 reads SQIVND (reference sequence). The V end lost 3 bases, the J end lost 1 base, and 15 bases lay between the germline ends. There are 16 residues in the CDR3. The CDR3 sequence: CASSISAFRGNTEAFF. The CDR3 DNA is TGTGCCAGTAGTATCTCGGCTTTTCGAGGGAACACTGAAGCTTTCTTT.

This sequence joins TRBV7-8 and TRBJ1-6; maybe TRBD1 (5 bases). The V gene lost 3 bases and the J gene lost 9 bases, with 12 bases spanning the gap. The length of the CDR3 is 14 residues. CDR1 and CDR2 (germline): SGHVS, FQNEAQ. The DNA for the CDR3 is TGTGCCAGCAGCTTCGGGACTCAGGGTTCACCCCTCCACTTT. Translation gives CASSFGTQGSPLHF.

The chain links TRBV6-2 or TRBV6-3 to TRBJ2-1; unclear D gene. Germline V gene lookup returns CDR1 MNHEY and CDR2 SVGEGT. V lost 4 bases to trimming and J lost 8 bases, with 18 bases between them. The CDR3 is made up of 15 amino acids. Here the CDR3 reads CASSLPPRLSDEQFF. The DNA for the CDR3 is TGTGCCAGCAGTTTACCCCCGCGACTTTCGGATGAGCAGTTCTTC.

The rearrangement joins TRBV27 to TRBJ1-6, with D possibly TRBD1 on 5 matching bases. The germline V gene has CDR1 MNHEY and CDR2 SMNVEV (reference sequence). V shed 5 bases and J shed 5 bases, with 13 bases lying between them. CDR3 size: 15 residues. CDR3 region: CASSRGVGNNSPLHF. The CDR3 coding sequence is TGTGCCAGCAGTAGGGGCGTGGGAAATAATTCACCCCTCCACTTT.

The V and J genes are TRBV9 and TRBJ1-3, with TRBD1 matching over 7 bases. The CDR3 is 14 residues long. Trimming at V came to 4 bases and at J to 4 bases, leaving 5 bases not matched to a gene. In germline, CDR1 is SGDLS, CDR2 YYNGEE. The CDR3 reads CASSTTGYGNTIYF. CDR3 sequence (DNA): TGTGCCAGCAGCACGACAGGGTACGGAAACACCATATATTTT.

The rearrangement links TRBV12-5 to TRBJ1-2, with D maybe TRBD1 (6 bases). V was shortened by 0 bases and J by 0 bases, with 14 bases between the two germline ends. Per germline, CDR1 LGHNT and CDR2 FRNRAP. The length of the CDR3 is 17 residues. The CDR3 is CASGLVLGQTANYGYTF. The CDR3, as DNA: TGTGCTAGTGGTTTGGTCCTTGGACAGACTGCTAACTATGGCTACACCTTC.

The chain joins TRBV4-2 to TRBJ2-5, with 7 bases identical to TRBD1. This CDR3 contains 15 residues. CDR1 is LGHNA, CDR2 YNFKEQ, per germline. Germline trimming cut 3 bases from V and 0 bases from J; bases unmatched to any gene: 4. The CDR3 is CASSHPDRNQETQYF. The CDR3, as DNA: TGTGCCAGCAGCCACCCGGACAGGAACCAAGAGACCCAGTACTTC.

This chain links TRBV6-5 with TRBJ2-2, with 14 bases aligning to TRBD2. Per the germline V gene, CDR1 is MNHEY and CDR2 is SVGAGI. The CDR3 contains 15 residues. Losses at the gene ends were 6 bases for V and 6 bases for J; bases not matched to a gene: 3. The CDR3 nucleotides read TGTGCCAGCAGGGGACTAGCGGGAGTGCCCGGGGAGCTGTTTTTT. Translation gives CASRGLAGVPGELFF.

The chain combines TRBV6-5 with TRBJ1-2, with unresolved D. The V end was cut by 6 bases, the J end by 8 bases, with 10 bases between. Germline lookup yields CDR1 MNHEY and CDR2 SVGAGI. The length of the CDR3 is 11 residues. The CDR3 loop is CASSDSRGYTF. The CDR3 bases are TGTGCCAGCAGCGATTCCCGGGGCTACACCTTC.